The 32 T cell receptor beta chains below come from one sample, sequenced in a study of OX40 agonist ivuxolimab in advanced cancers. Receptors were amplified or captured by the immunoSEQ multiplex PCR assay. Not all clones reach the TCRdb copy of this immuneACCESS table, which keeps in-frame sequences only. Checked studies attribute under half of the gap to unresolved V genes and leave the rest unexplained. The sample table lists roughly 84,000 clones, about 85% of them with a count of one. Together, the top ten hold about 4.6% of the sample. The sequences come from CD4+ or CD8+ T cells sorted from blood, collected in a trial of the OX40 agonist ivuxolimab. The receptor set was obtained from an adult with an advanced solid tumor such as melanoma, head and neck, liver or kidney cancer.

The V gene is TRBV27, the J gene TRBJ2-5; 8 bases are shared with TRBD1. The CDR3 consists of 15 residues. Germline CDR1 MNHEY, CDR2 SMNVEV (reference sequence). V shed 8 bases and J 11 bases; nucleotides not matched to a gene: 19. The CDR3 is CASGRTGGPPGEQYF. CDR3 nucleotides: TGTGCCAGCGGCCGAACAGGGGGACCTCCCGGGGAGCAGTACTTC.

This CDR3 reads CASSQDGAGGRTDTQYF. The DNA of the CDR3 is TGCGCCAGCAGCCAAGACGGGGCCGGGGGAAGGACAGATACGCAGTATTTT. The gene calls are TRBV4-3 and TRBJ2-3; tentative D call: TRBD2 (6 bases). This CDR3 is 17 amino acids long. Germline assignment: CDR1 LGHNA and CDR2 YSLEER. V dropped 0 bases and J dropped 3 bases, with 16 bases sitting between them.

This chain connects TRBV11-2 to TRBJ1-1, with no clear D. The germline V gene has CDR1 SGHAT and CDR2 FQNNGV. V lost 0 bases and J lost 4, with 3 bases in between. The length of the CDR3 is 12 residues. The DNA of the CDR3 is TGTGCCAGCAGCTTAGAAAGCACTGAAGCTTTCTTT. Translated, it gives CASSLESTEAFF.

In the case of this clone: This sample includes further DNA sequences coding for the same CDR3. The rearrangement links TRBV4-1 to TRBJ1-1, with D unclear. Trimming shortened V by 1 base and J by 0 bases, and 6 bases separated the two germline ends. Germline V gene sequence: CDR1 MGHRA, CDR2 YSYEKL. The length of the CDR3 is 14 residues. The CDR3 bases are TGCGCCAGCAGCCAAGGAGGAATGAACACTGAAGCTTTCTTT. Translating it yields CASSQGGMNTEAFF.

This clone showed up just a few times. This chain joins TRBV7-9 and TRBJ1-1; unclear D gene. Germline V gene lookup returns CDR1 SEHNR and CDR2 FQNEAQ (reference sequence). Trimming took off 0 bases at V and 8 bases at J, with 10 bases between the two ends. This CDR3 has 13 amino acids. The CDR3 here is CASSLAGGVEAFF. The CDR3 nucleotides read TGTGCCAGCAGCTTAGCGGGAGGTGTAGAAGCTTTCTTT.

The count of this clone is one. This chain links TRBV19 with TRBJ1-3; no firm D call. This CDR3 has 17 amino acids. CDR1 and CDR2 from the germline V gene are LNHDA and SQIVND (reference sequence). V was clipped by 7 bases and J by 4 bases, with 23 bases between them. This CDR3 is CASTIFPGQASGNTIYF. The CDR3 nucleotides read TGTGCCAGTACCATTTTCCCTGGGCAGGCGTCCGGAAACACCATATATTTT.

To note about this clone: Germline and junction disagree at one end, which may indicate a read error. This CDR3 is CASSLAPPGTSGTYEQYF. CDR3 bases: TGTGCTAGCAGCTTAGCGCCACCCGGGACCTCGGGGACCTACGAGCAGTACTTC. The chain recombines TRBV7-7 with TRBJ2-7, with D perhaps given as TRBD1 or TRBD2 (5 bases each). There are 18 residues in the CDR3. The germline V gene encodes CDR1 SSHAT and CDR2 FNYEAQ (reference sequence).

The chain carries TRBV5-1 and TRBJ2-2; 11 nucleotides line up with TRBD1. From germline, CDR1 is SGHRS and CDR2 YFSETQ. The CDR3 sequence is 15 residues long. The ends lost 4 bases at V and 5 bases at J; junction bases unmatched: 4. CDR3 DNA: TGCGCCAGCAGCCCGGACAGGGGGCTGACCGGGGAGCTGTTTTTT. Residues: CASSPDRGLTGELFF.

This clone occurred a few times. The V and J genes are TRBV4-1 and TRBJ1-6; D is unresolved. The CDR3 has 13 residues. The V and J ends lost 2 bases and 8 bases respectively, with 7 bases between them. Germline V CDR1 and CDR2: MGHRA, YSYEKL. CDR3 protein: CASSQPDYSPLHF. CDR3 in DNA: TGCGCCAGCAGCCAACCCGATTATTCACCCCTCCACTTT.

The chain carries TRBV23-1 and TRBJ1-3; TRBD1 matches 7 bases. TRBV23-1 is labeled an ORF, and its function is uncertain. The CDR3 has 15 amino acids. The junction had 5 bases not matched to a gene; V was cut back by 0 bases and J by 6 bases. The CDR3 region is CASSQSGQGENTIYF. CDR3 nucleotide sequence: TGCGCCAGCAGTCAATCGGGTCAGGGGGAAAACACCATATATTTT.

V is TRBV6-5 and J is TRBJ2-7; D call uncertain. Trimming cost V 6 bases and J 4 bases, with 7 bases left between them. CDR1 is MNHEY, CDR2 SVGAGI, per germline. The CDR3 runs 11 residues. Here the CDR3 DNA reads TGTGCCAGCAGCTCAATGTACGAGCAGTACTTC. Its protein product is CASSSMYEQYF.

V gene TRBV19 combines with J gene TRBJ1-4; 7 nucleotides line up with TRBD1. Germline V gene sequence: CDR1 LNHDA, CDR2 SQIVND (reference sequence). Trimming removed 5 bases from V and 10 bases from J; junction bases left unmatched: 13. The CDR3 sequence is 15 residues long. CDR3 loop: CASSVQTGSILKLFF. DNA of the CDR3: TGTGCCAGTAGTGTGCAGACAGGGTCTATATTAAAACTGTTTTTT.

The CDR3 loop reads CASSLGAGGSYEQYF. In DNA form, the CDR3 reads TGCGCCAGCAGCTTGGGAGCGGGAGGTTCCTACGAGCAGTACTTC. The rearrangement links TRBV5-1 to TRBJ2-7, with 9 positions matching TRBD2. CDR3 length: 15 residues. The germline gives CDR1 SGHRS, CDR2 YFSETQ. Unmatched junction bases numbered 2, after V lost 0 bases and J lost 1 base.

This chain links TRBV7-8 with TRBJ2-7, with 7 positions matching TRBD1. Trimming took 3 bases from V and 3 from J; bases not matched to a gene: 11. The CDR3 spans 16 residues. Germline CDR1 and CDR2: SGHVS and FQNEAQ. The CDR3 region is CASSLLNARTGYEQYF. The CDR3 coding sequence is TGTGCCAGCAGCTTGCTAAATGCTCGGACAGGCTACGAGCAGTACTTC.

The V and J genes are TRBV7-7 and TRBJ2-1; 10 nucleotides line up with TRBD2. The CDR3 has 16 amino acids. The germline CDR1 and CDR2 sequences are SSHAT and FNYEAQ (reference sequence). V lost 5 bases and J lost 7; bases outside the gene matches: 11. The CDR3 bases are TGTGCCAGCAGCCCCAGGGGAGCGGGAGGGAGAAATGAGCAGTTCTTC. Translation: CASSPRGAGGRNEQFF.

This sequence joins TRBV6-5 and TRBJ1-1; D is unclear. From germline, CDR1 is MNHEY and CDR2 SVGAGI. V gave up 0 bases and J gave up 7 bases, with 6 bases separating them. CDR3 length: 12 residues. For the CDR3, the DNA is TGTGCCAGCAGTTACTCGGGGAATGAAGCTTTCTTT. As protein: CASSYSGNEAFF.

This clone was observed a few times. This chain links TRBV25-1 with TRBJ2-3; 12 bases fit TRBD2. There are 17 residues in the CDR3. From germline, CDR1 is MGHDK and CDR2 SYGVNS. Trimming at V came to 8 bases and at J to 4 bases, leaving 13 bases not matched to a gene. For the CDR3, the DNA is TGTGCCAGCTCCCCACCAAGACTAGCGGGGGTGGCAGATACGCAGTATTTT. Amino acid sequence: CASSPPRLAGVADTQYF. The entire variable domain, with the rest obtained from reference TRBV25-1 and TRBJ2-3, is as follows: EADIYQTPRYLVIGTGKKITLECSQTMGHDKMYWYQQDPGMELHLIHYSYGVNSTEKGDLSSESTVSRIRTEHFPLTLESARPSHTSQYLCASSPPRLAGVADTQYFGPGTRLTVL.

V is TRBV30 and J is TRBJ1-2; D unclear. Germline V gene sequence: CDR1 GTSNPN, CDR2 SVGIG (reference sequence). V lost 3 bases and J 2 bases, leaving 7 bases between the germline ends. The CDR3 totals 12 residues. CDR3 amino acids: CAWSPGNYGYTF. The CDR3 region has the DNA TGTGCCTGGAGCCCTGGGAACTATGGCTACACCTTC.

The chain joins TRBV7-2 to TRBJ1-4; a weak D match, TRBD1 (6 bases). CDR3 size: 18 residues. V lost 1 base and J 3 bases, leaving 18 bases between the germline ends. Germline assignment: CDR1 SGHTA and CDR2 FQGNSA. The chain's CDR3 is CASSLGRAPGTPNEKLFF. In DNA, the CDR3 is TGTGCCAGCAGCTTAGGACGAGCCCCCGGGACACCTAATGAAAAACTGTTTTTT. Full variable domain (outside the CDR3, taken from reference TRBV7-2 and TRBJ1-4): GAGVSQSPSNKVTEKGKDVELRCDPISGHTALYWYRQSLGQGLEFLIYFQGNSAPDKSGLPSDRFSAERTGGSVSTLTIQRTQQEDSAVYLCASSLGRAPGTPNEKLFFGSGTQLSVL.

This rearrangement joins TRBV7-2 to TRBJ1-2; D might be TRBD1 (6 bases). CDR1 is SGHTA, CDR2 FQGNSA, per germline. There are 15 residues in the CDR3. The V end was cut by 5 bases, the J end by 8 bases, with 21 bases between. The CDR3, as DNA: TGTGCCAGCAGCCTAACTCACAGGGACGCTTTCGGCTACACCTTC. Translation gives CASSLTHRDAFGYTF.

The chain uses TRBV30 and TRBJ2-7; D is undetermined. Between the trimmed V and J ends, which lost 3 bases and 2 bases, there was a span of 14 bases. CDR3 length equals 14 residues. Looked up from germline, CDR1 is GTSNPN and CDR2 is SVGIG (reference sequence). The CDR3 reads CAWRTLGGTYEQYF. The CDR3 DNA is TGTGCCTGGAGGACTCTTGGTGGCACCTACGAGCAGTACTTC.

J is TRBJ2-7 and V is TRBV29-1; D unresolved. Germline CDR1 and CDR2: SQVTM and ANQGSEA. Trimming removed 3 bases from V and 0 bases from J, with 6 bases in between. The CDR3 totals 12 residues. CDR3 bases: TGCAGCGTTGAGCTGAGCTCCTACGAGCAGTACTTC. It translates to CSVELSSYEQYF.

Here the CDR3 DNA reads TGTGCCAGTACCCCCTCCCCCCCCTATGGCTACACCTTC. Amino acids: CASTPSPPYGYTF. The V call is TRBV19, the J call TRBJ1-2; D unresolved. V was shortened by 7 bases and J by 4 bases, with 13 bases between the two germline ends. Germline CDR1 and CDR2: LNHDA and SQIVND (reference sequence). The CDR3 runs to 13 residues.

This chain connects TRBV5-1 to TRBJ1-4; D is unresolved. The V and J ends lost 4 bases and 0 bases respectively, with 10 bases between them. Per germline, CDR1 SGHRS and CDR2 YFSETQ. The CDR3 is 15 residues long. The CDR3: CASSKGSATNEKLFF. CDR3 bases: TGCGCCAGCAGCAAGGGTAGCGCAACTAATGAAAAACTGTTTTTT.

Points on this clone: The junction and the germline gene differ at one end; a read error may be behind it. The CDR3 loop is CASSPEEDRRNTIYF. In DNA form, the CDR3 reads TGCGCCAGCAGTCCTGAGGAGGACAGAAGAAACACCATATATTTT. The chain carries TRBV7-8 and TRBJ1-3, with TRBD1 as a possible D gene (6 bases). CDR3 length equals 15 residues. Germline CDR1 SGHVS, CDR2 FQNEAQ.

V gene TRBV5-4 combines with J gene TRBJ2-1, with TRBD2 matching 7 bases. J gave up 0 bases and V 4 bases, and 13 bases lay outside the gene matches. The germline CDR1 and CDR2 sequences are SGHNT and YYREEE (reference sequence). The CDR3 loop spans 18 amino acids. CDR3 in DNA: TGTGCCAGCAGCACAGGTGGGGCGGGAGTCAGCTCCTACAATGAGCAGTTCTTC. It is translated as CASSTGGAGVSSYNEQFF.

This clone was detected many times. The gene calls are TRBV7-8 and TRBJ1-2; tentatively, D is TRBD1 (5 bases). This CDR3 has 15 residues. V was clipped by 1 base and J by 4 bases, with 13 bases between them. Germline CDR1 is SGHVS and CDR2 is FQNEAQ. CDR3: CASSLGGSAVYGYTF. DNA of the CDR3: TGTGCCAGCAGCTTAGGGGGGAGCGCAGTCTATGGCTACACCTTC. The full variable domain, with the rest looked up from reference TRBV7-8 and TRBJ1-2, is GAGVSQSPRYKVAKRGQDVALRCDPISGHVSLFWYQQALGQGPEFLTYFQNEAQLDKSGLPSDRFFAERPEGSVSTLKIQRTQQEDSAVYLCASSLGGSAVYGYTFGSGTRLTVV.

The rearrangement joins TRBV19 to TRBJ1-2, with D unresolved. The CDR3 covers 16 residues. V was clipped by 9 bases and J by 5 bases, with 25 bases between them. Germline loops: CDR1 LNHDA, CDR2 SQIVND (reference sequence). This CDR3 reads CASLITNSDTSYGYTF. CDR3 DNA: TGTGCCAGCCTAATAACTAACAGCGATACCTCTTATGGCTACACCTTC. Using reference TRBV19 and TRBJ1-2 for the parts outside the CDR3, the full variable domain is DGGITQSPKYLFRKEGQNVTLSCEQNLNHDAMYWYRQDPGQGLRLIYYSQIVNDFQKGDIAEGYSVSREKKESFPLTVTSAQKNPTAFYLCASLITNSDTSYGYTFGSGTRLTVV.

V and J are TRBV19 and TRBJ2-7; D possibly corresponds to TRBD1 (7 bases). Trimming shortened V by 4 bases and J by 0 bases, and 19 bases separated the two germline ends. The length of the CDR3 is 17 residues. Germline CDR1 LNHDA, CDR2 SQIVND (reference sequence). The CDR3 loop is CASSTDGGGRYSYEQYF. The CDR3 DNA reads as TGTGCCAGTAGTACAGATGGAGGGGGCAGGTACTCCTACGAGCAGTACTTC.

J is TRBJ1-2 and V is TRBV18; no definite D call. Germline CDR1 and CDR2: KGHSH and LQKENI. This CDR3 has 13 residues. The V end lost 3 bases, the J end lost 6 bases, and 11 bases lay between the germline ends. CDR3 sequence (DNA): TGTGCCAGCTCACCTACAGACTTAGATGGCTACACCTTC. Translation gives CASSPTDLDGYTF. The full variable domain, with the rest looked up from reference TRBV18 and TRBJ1-2, is NAGVMQNPRHLVRRRGQEARLRCSPMKGHSHVYWYRQLPEEGLKFMVYLQKENIIDESGMPKERFSAEFPKEGPSILRIQQVVRGDSAAYFCASSPTDLDGYTFGSGTRLTVV.

This clone was observed once. The rearrangement uses TRBV5-4 and TRBJ1-1; D might be TRBD1 (5 bases). Trimming removed 1 base at V and 5 bases at J, with 9 bases between. The CDR3 has 13 residues. From germline, CDR1 is SGHNT and CDR2 YYREEE (reference sequence). Written as DNA, the CDR3 is TGTGCCAGCAGCTTGTGGGCAGGGACTGAAGCTTTCTTT. It codes for CASSLWAGTEAFF.

The J gene is TRBJ2-5, the V gene TRBV7-2; no definite D call. The V end was cut by 1 base, the J end by 2 bases, with 8 bases between. Germline CDR1 SGHTA, CDR2 FQGNSA. The CDR3 is made up of 14 amino acids. The CDR3 loop is CASSLGASQETQYF. CDR3 nucleotides: TGTGCCAGCAGCTTAGGGGCTAGTCAAGAGACCCAGTACTTC.